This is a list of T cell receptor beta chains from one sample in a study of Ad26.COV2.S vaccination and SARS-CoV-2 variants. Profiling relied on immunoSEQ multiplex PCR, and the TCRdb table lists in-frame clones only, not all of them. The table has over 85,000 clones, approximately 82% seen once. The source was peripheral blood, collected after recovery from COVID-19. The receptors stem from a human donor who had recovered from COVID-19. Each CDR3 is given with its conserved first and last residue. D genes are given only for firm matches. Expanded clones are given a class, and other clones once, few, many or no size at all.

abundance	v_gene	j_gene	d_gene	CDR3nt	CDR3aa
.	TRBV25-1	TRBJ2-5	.	TGTGCCAGCAGCCGAAGCCCAGACAGGAATCAAGAGACCCAGTACTTC	CASSRSPDRNQETQYF
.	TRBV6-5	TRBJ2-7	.	TGTGCCAGCAGTTATAGTCACCTTACTGGTGAGCAGTACTTC	CASSYSHLTGEQYF
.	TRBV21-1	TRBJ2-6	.	TGTGCCAGCAGCAGTCCAGGTCCCCTTGGGGCCAACGTCCTGACTTTC	CASSSPGPLGANVLTF
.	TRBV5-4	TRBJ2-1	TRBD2	TGTGCCAGCAGCACCCCCGGGACTAGCGGGGTCAATGAGCAGTTCTTC	CASSTPGTSGVNEQFF
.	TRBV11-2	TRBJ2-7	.	TGTGCCAGCAGCTTTGGTCCTTACGAGCAGTACTTC	CASSFGPYEQYF
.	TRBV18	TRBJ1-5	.	TGTGCCAGCTCACCACAGGGTCAGCGCCAGCCCCAGCATTTT	CASSPQGQRQPQHF
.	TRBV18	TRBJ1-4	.	TGTGCCAGCTCACGGGGTCAGGGGACGACTAATGAAAAACTGTTTTTT	CASSRGQGTTNEKLFF
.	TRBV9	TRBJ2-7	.	TGTGCCAGCAGCCCGAGACAGCTTGTCTCCTACGAGCAGTACTTC	CASSPRQLVSYEQYF
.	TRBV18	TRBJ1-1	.	TGTGCCAGCTCATTTGTAGCAGGGAACACTGAAGCTTTCTTT	CASSFVAGNTEAFF
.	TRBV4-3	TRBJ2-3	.	TGCGCCAGCAGCCAAGGGGGACATAGCACAGATACGCAGTATTTT	CASSQGGHSTDTQYF
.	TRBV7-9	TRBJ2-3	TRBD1	TGTGCCAGCAGCTTAGACAGGGGAACAGATACGCAGTATTTT	CASSLDRGTDTQYF
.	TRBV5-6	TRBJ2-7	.	TGTGCCAGCAGCTTATTTATGGCTAGCGTAGGCGGCGAGCAGTACTTC	CASSLFMASVGGEQYF
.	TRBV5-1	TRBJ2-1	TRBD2	TGCGCCAGCAGCCCTAGACCGGGACTAGCGGGAGGGGGCTCCTACAATGAGCAGTTCTTC	CASSPRPGLAGGGSYNEQFF
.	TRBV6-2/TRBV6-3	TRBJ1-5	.	TGTGCCAGCAGTTTAGGGCCCCGGGCGAAGAGCAATCAGCCCCAGCATTTT	CASSLGPRAKSNQPQHF
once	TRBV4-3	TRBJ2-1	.	TGCGCCAGCAGCCAAGAATATGACTGGGGTGAGCAGTTCTTC	CASSQEYDWGEQFF
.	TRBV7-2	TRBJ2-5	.	TGTGCCAGCAGCTCCAAAGAGACCCAGTACTTC	CASSSKETQYF
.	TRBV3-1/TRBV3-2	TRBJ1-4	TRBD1	TGTGCCAGCAGCCAAGATATGGGACAGGCTGAAAAACTGTTTTTT	CASSQDMGQAEKLFF
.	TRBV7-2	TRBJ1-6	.	TGTGCCAGCAGCTCCAGGGGTTCCTATAATTCACCCCTCCACTTT	CASSSRGSYNSPLHF
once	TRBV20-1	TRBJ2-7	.	TGCAGTGCTAGTCGTGACGGGGTCTACGAGCAGTACTTC	CSASRDGVYEQYF
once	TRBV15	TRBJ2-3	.	TGTGCCACCAGCCTGGTAACCTCACGCACAGATACGCAGTATTTT	CATSLVTSRTDTQYF
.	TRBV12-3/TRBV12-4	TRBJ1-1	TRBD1	TGTGCCAGCAGATTGGACAGGGGCACTGAAGCTTTCTTT	CASRLDRGTEAFF
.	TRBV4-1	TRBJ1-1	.	TGCGCCAGCAGTTTTTCACTTTATATGAACACTGAAGCTTTCTTT	CASSFSLYMNTEAFF
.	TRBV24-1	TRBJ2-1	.	TGTGCCACCAGTGACCCCTCTAACTCTGGCGGGCTCTACAATGAGCAGTTCTTC	CATSDPSNSGGLYNEQFF
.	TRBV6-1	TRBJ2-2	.	TGTGCCAGCAGTGAATTGAGTAGGGAGCTGTTTTTT	CASSELSRELFF
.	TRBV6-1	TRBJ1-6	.	TGTGCCAGCAGTGAAGCCTCACTTATTTCACCCCTCCACTTT	CASSEASLISPLHF
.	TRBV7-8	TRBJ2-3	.	TGTGCCAGCAGCTCCGCAGATACGCAGTATTTT	CASSSADTQYF
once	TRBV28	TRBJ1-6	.	TGTGCCAGCACACAGACAAATAATTCACCCCTCCACTTT	CASTQTNNSPLHF
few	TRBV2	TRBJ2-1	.	TGTGCCAGCAGAGGGAGTACTTACAATGAGCAGTTCTTC	CASRGSTYNEQFF
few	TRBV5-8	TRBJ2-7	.	TGTGCCAGCAGCTTGAAGTTCGGGGGAGCCTCCTACGAGCAGTACTTC	CASSLKFGGASYEQYF